This T cell receptor (beta chain) derives from a study of type 1 and type 2 diabetes patients. Per germline, CDR1 LGHNA and CDR2 YNFKEQ. V was pared by 0 bases and J by 3 bases, with 12 bases between. The CDR3 is 15 amino acids. Turning to this clonotype: Its specificity is unknown.

Broader study findings: In CD4+ and CD8+ T cells, type 2 diabetes diversity exceeded type 1.

Amplification started from genomic DNA. Amplification of the beta chain CDR3 used 30 forward and 13 reverse multiplex primers. TCRdb fed the multiplex PCR reads into MiXCR, producing one record per CDR3 protein. The top ten hold roughly an eighth of the sample, which has more than 250,000 distinct CDR3 sequences, around 47% seen once. This clonotype was sampled from a man in his late teens or twenties with type 2 diabetes. Sequences were obtained from peripheral blood mononuclear cells (PBMCs). This rearrangement joins TRBV4-2 to TRBJ2-7; D unresolved. The CDR3 bases are TGTGCCAGCAGCCAAGATGGCGCAACCCACTACGAGCAGTACTTC. It specifies CASSQDGATHYEQYF.